The present TCR beta chain was sequenced within a study of cytomegalovirus exposure and HLA in healthy donors. The CDR3 loop spans 16 amino acids. The V segment lost 0 bases and the J segment 6 bases; nucleotides outside the gene matches: 9. Per the germline V gene, CDR1 is SGHRS and CDR2 is YFSETQ. Comment on this clone: What it binds is not known.

The study ran its PCR with 60 Vbeta and 13 Jbeta primers. Sequencing used immunoSEQ multiplex PCR; TCRdb keeps in-frame clones, though not all of them. In the table there are 150,000 to 200,000 clones, around 74% of which are singletons. General observations from the study: Highly shared sequence variants in one cluster were likely a sequencing artifact. A later analysis appeared to link common viral pathogens to several of the most significant clusters. Researchers left out some V segments, among them TRBV6-2 and TRBV6-3, as indistinguishable.

The sequencing sample was made of PBMCs. The chain couples TRBV5-1 to TRBJ2-3; 8 bases are a match to TRBD2. The source of this sequence is a female donor in good health and CMV-seronegative. CDR3 sequence: CASSLELTGGPDTQYF. The CDR3 DNA reads TGCGCCAGCAGCTTGGAGTTGACGGGGGGGCCCGATACGCAGTATTTT.